This passage covers 27 T cell receptor beta chains from one sample sequenced in a study of regulatory T cells in long-lasting Graves disease. Time point noted: persistent/refractory GD, antithyroid drugs over 5 years with positive TRAb. From PBMCs, RNA was extracted and then used to make the TCR library. Through Arm-PCR of CDR3 regions and iRepertoire HTBI primers, TCR beta libraries were built. MiXCR was run by TCRdb on the multiplex PCR reads, yielding one entry per CDR3 protein. Of 700,000 or so distinct CDR3 sequences listed, approximately 29% were seen once; the top ten hold around 42%. The material sequenced was peripheral blood mononuclear cells (PBMCs), taken when the disease was refractory, from a patient treated with antithyroid drugs. The receptors were gathered from a female donor with Graves disease.

This chain connects TRBV5-1 to TRBJ1-2, with D possibly matching TRBD1 (6 bases). Trimming shortened V by 0 bases and J by 4 bases, and 10 bases separated the two germline ends. CDR1 is SGHRS and CDR2 is YFSETQ in the germline V gene. The CDR3 is 14 residues long. The CDR3 here is CASSLDTGIYGYTF. The CDR3 nucleotides are TGCGCCAGCAGCTTGGATACAGGGATCTATGGCTACACCTTC.

V gene TRBV12-3 or TRBV12-4 combines with J gene TRBJ2-1; TRBD2 matches 13 bases. V lost 0 bases and J lost 5; bases outside the gene matches: 1. The CDR3 runs to 16 residues. DNA of the CDR3: TGTGCCAGCAGTTTAGCCGGACTAGCGGGAGACAATGAGCAGTTCTTC. It yields the protein CASSLAGLAGDNEQFF.

This chain links TRBV13 with TRBJ1-1; the D gene is possibly TRBD1 (6 bases). Trimming left V 5 bases short and J 7 bases short, with 14 bases between. Germline CDR1 reads PRHDT; CDR2 reads FYEKMQ (reference sequence). CDR3 length: 13 amino acids. The CDR3 bases are TGTGCCAGCAGCCAGGGGAGGGGACTTGAAGCTTTCTTT. Its translation: CASSQGRGLEAFF.

Ten or more counts support this clonotype. The chain is built from TRBV27 and TRBJ1-2; 7 bases line up with TRBD1. The CDR3 consists of 14 residues. Trimming removed 2 bases from V and 4 bases from J; junction bases left unmatched: 4. Per germline, CDR1 MNHEY and CDR2 SMNVEV (reference sequence). The CDR3 nucleotides are TGTGCCAGCAGTTTAACCGGGACAGTCTATGGCTACACCTTC. Encoded protein: CASSLTGTVYGYTF.

This clonotype was recorded a few times. This chain uses TRBV27 with TRBJ2-7; D possibly corresponds to TRBD1 (8 bases). CDR1 MNHEY and CDR2 SMNVEV come from the germline V gene (reference sequence). V was pared by 5 bases and J by 3 bases, with 20 bases between. The CDR3 loop spans 16 amino acids. CDR3 sequence reads: CASSLAGTGGGYEQYF. The CDR3 coding sequence is TGTGCCAGCAGTCTAGCCGGCACAGGGGGGGGCTACGAGCAGTACTTC.

This clonotype has more than one count but fewer than ten. This chain connects TRBV28 to TRBJ2-2; tentatively, D is TRBD1 (5 bases). The CDR3 is made up of 17 amino acids. Trimming took off 8 bases at V and 0 bases at J, with 19 bases between the two ends. CDR1 is MDHEN and CDR2 is SYDVKM in the germline V gene. The CDR3 here is CASFDPQQGANTGELFF. The CDR3 DNA reads TGTGCCAGCTTCGATCCCCAACAAGGGGCGAACACCGGGGAGCTGTTTTTT.

The J gene is TRBJ2-2, the V gene TRBV19, with TRBD1 identical over 8 bases. Germline V gene lookup returns CDR1 LNHDA and CDR2 SQIVND (reference sequence). The trim removed 7 bases at V and 2 bases at J, leaving 3 bases unmatched. The CDR3 sequence is 14 residues long. The CDR3 loop is CASTGQGNTGELFF. CDR3 sequence (DNA): TGTGCCAGTACCGGACAGGGCAACACCGGGGAGCTGTTTTTT.

The CDR3 nucleotides are TGTGCCTGGAATCAACGGGACACCGGGGAGCTGTTTTTT. This gives the protein CAWNQRDTGELFF. The chain carries TRBV30 and TRBJ2-2; D remains unclear. The CDR3 is made up of 13 amino acids. Looked up from germline, CDR1 is GTSNPN and CDR2 is SVGIG (reference sequence). Trimming cost V 4 bases and J 3 bases, with 9 bases left between them. Supplemented by reference TRBV30 and TRBJ2-2, the full variable domain reads SQTIHQWPATLVQPVGSPLSLECTVEGTSNPNLYWYRQAAGRGLQLLFYSVGIGQISSEVPQNLSASRPQDRQFILSSKKLLLSDSGFYLCAWNQRDTGELFFGEGSRLTVL.

This rearrangement joins TRBV19 to TRBJ1-5, with D possibly being TRBD1 (6 bases). Trimming left V 2 bases short and J 2 bases short, with 13 bases between. Germline V gene lookup returns CDR1 LNHDA and CDR2 SQIVND (reference sequence). CDR3 size: 16 residues. The CDR3 region has the DNA TGTGCCAGTAGTATATGGGCCGGGGGCGGCAATCAGCCCCAGCATTTT. Its translation is CASSIWAGGGNQPQHF.

This clonotype occurred a few times. V usage is TRBV19 and J usage is TRBJ2-5, with 7 bases aligning to TRBD2. The V gene's germline CDR1 is LNHDA and CDR2 SQIVND (reference sequence). The CDR3 consists of 14 residues. J lost 5 bases, V lost 10 bases, and 13 bases had no gene match. DNA of the CDR3: TGTGCCACCAGGAAGACGGGAGGATCCGAGACCCAGTACTTC. It codes for CATRKTGGSETQYF.

V gene TRBV7-9 combines with J gene TRBJ1-2; a possible D gene is TRBD1 (6 bases). Germline CDR1 and CDR2: SEHNR and FQNEAQ (reference sequence). CDR3 length: 14 residues. Trimming stripped 5 bases from V and 4 bases from J, with 14 bases between. CDR3 in DNA: TGTGCCAGCAGCCACACGGGACAAGCCTATGGCTACACCTTC. Its protein is CASSHTGQAYGYTF. The complete variable domain, with remaining parts taken from reference TRBV7-9 and TRBJ1-2, reads DTGVSQNPRHKITKRGQNVTFRCDPISEHNRLYWYRQTLGQGPEFLTYFQNEAQLEKSRLLSDRFSAERPKGSFSTLEIQRTEQGDSAMYLCASSHTGQAYGYTFGSGTRLTVV.

This clonotype was detected only a few times. V is TRBV12-3 or TRBV12-4 and J is TRBJ1-2; possibly TRBD1 for D (5 bases). V lost 1 base, J lost 4 bases, and 10 bases lay in between. The CDR3 covers 14 residues. Here the CDR3 reads CASSLGGPFYGYTF. CDR3 DNA sequence: TGTGCCAGCAGTTTAGGGGGCCCGTTCTATGGCTACACCTTC.

In regard to this clonotype: One junction end disagrees with the germline gene, perhaps due to a read error. This chain uses TRBV6-1 with TRBJ1-6; TRBD1 matches at 7 bases. Germline V lookup: CDR1 MNHNS, CDR2 SASEGT. The CDR3 has 14 residues. CDR3 in amino acids: CASSGPGGMSRLHF. CDR3 bases: TGTGCCAGCAGCGGCCCAGGGGGAATGTCACGCCTCCACTTT.

This chain uses TRBV11-2 with TRBJ2-7, with a possible D match to TRBD2 (5 bases). The CDR3 is 15 amino acids. The V and J ends lost 5 bases and 2 bases respectively, with 16 bases between them. The germline CDR1 and CDR2 sequences are SGHAT and FQNNGV. The CDR3 region is CASSAEVGIPYEQYF. CDR3 DNA sequence: TGTGCCAGCAGCGCCGAGGTCGGGATCCCCTACGAGCAGTACTTC.

The chain is built from TRBV19 and TRBJ2-2, with D uncertain. Trimming left V 5 bases short and J 7 bases short, with 11 bases between. The CDR3 has 13 amino acids. Germline assignment: CDR1 LNHDA and CDR2 SQIVND (reference sequence). CDR3 DNA: TGTGCCAGTAGTCCACCACGGGTCGGGGAGCTGTTTTTT. The encoded protein is CASSPPRVGELFF. The whole variable domain, remainder taken from reference TRBV19 and TRBJ2-2, is DGGITQSPKYLFRKEGQNVTLSCEQNLNHDAMYWYRQDPGQGLRLIYYSQIVNDFQKGDIAEGYSVSREKKESFPLTVTSAQKNPTAFYLCASSPPRVGELFFGEGSRLTVL.

The chain uses TRBV20-1 and TRBJ1-5, with 10 bases lining up with TRBD1. Germline values: CDR1 DFQATT, CDR2 SNEGSKA (reference sequence). The CDR3 extends over 15 amino acids. V was clipped by 6 bases and J by 3 bases; unmatched bases: 8. CDR3 nucleotides: TGCAGTGCAGATAGACAGGGGGCCCTCAATCAGCCCCAGCATTTT. It yields the protein CSADRQGALNQPQHF.

This clonotype was detected only a few times. The genes are TRBV7-9 and TRBJ2-2; 10 positions agree with TRBD1. Germline trimming cut 5 bases from V and 4 bases from J; bases unmatched to any gene: 4. The CDR3 loop spans 15 amino acids. The germline V gene encodes CDR1 SEHNR and CDR2 FQNEAQ (reference sequence). CDR3 sequence: CASSSRDRGTGELFF. The CDR3 nucleotides read TGTGCCAGCAGCAGCCGGGACAGGGGCACCGGGGAGCTGTTTTTT. The full variable domain, with the rest looked up from reference TRBV7-9 and TRBJ2-2, is DTGVSQNPRHKITKRGQNVTFRCDPISEHNRLYWYRQTLGQGPEFLTYFQNEAQLEKSRLLSDRFSAERPKGSFSTLEIQRTEQGDSAMYLCASSSRDRGTGELFFGEGSRLTVL.

This clonotype was recorded at least ten times. The genes are TRBV30 and TRBJ1-1; D remains unclear. V was cut by 0 bases and J by 1 base, with 6 bases left in between. The CDR3 is made up of 13 amino acids. Germline V gene data show CDR1 as GTSNPN and CDR2 as SVGIG (reference sequence). Here the CDR3 reads CAWSVRANTEAFF. CDR3 sequence (DNA): TGTGCCTGGAGTGTACGGGCGAACACTGAAGCTTTCTTT. The variable domain in full, with the rest retrieved from reference TRBV30 and TRBJ1-1, is SQTIHQWPATLVQPVGSPLSLECTVEGTSNPNLYWYRQAAGRGLQLLFYSVGIGQISSEVPQNLSASRPQDRQFILSSKKLLLSDSGFYLCAWSVRANTEAFFGQGTRLTVV.

The chain recombines TRBV29-1 with TRBJ2-7, with TRBD2 matching 14 bases. Germline lookup yields CDR1 SQVTM and CDR2 ANQGSEA. Trimming removed 4 bases from V and 7 bases from J; junction bases left unmatched: 9. The CDR3 loop spans 15 amino acids. The CDR3 DNA reads TGCAGCGTTGCCCCGGGACTAGCGGGAGCGAGTGAGCAGTACTTC. Translated: CSVAPGLAGASEQYF.

This clonotype was found a few times. The V call is TRBV27, the J call TRBJ2-7; the D gene is possibly TRBD1 (6 bases). Germline CDR1 reads MNHEY; CDR2 reads SMNVEV (reference sequence). The CDR3 has 14 residues. The V gene lost 8 bases and the J gene lost 2 bases, with 16 bases spanning the gap. CDR3 amino acids: CASRRTGTPYEQYF. The CDR3 nucleotides read TGTGCCAGCCGAAGAACAGGGACCCCCTACGAGCAGTACTTC.

This clonotype was seen only a few times. The chain uses TRBV6-1 and TRBJ2-7, with a tentative D call TRBD2 (7 bases). Germline V CDR1 and CDR2: MNHNS, SASEGT. This CDR3 is built from 15 residues. V dropped 8 bases and J dropped 3 bases, with 20 bases sitting between them. CDR3 protein: CASGQAGAALYEQYF. The CDR3 DNA sequence: TGTGCCAGCGGGCAGGCGGGGGCCGCGCTCTACGAGCAGTACTTC.

V usage is TRBV19 and J usage is TRBJ1-2; 7 bases are shared with TRBD1. Germline V CDR1 and CDR2: LNHDA, SQIVND (reference sequence). This CDR3 has 16 amino acids. V shed 9 bases and J 2 bases; nucleotides not matched to a gene: 15. CDR3 nucleotides: TGTGCCAGCTCGAGGAAAACGGGACAGAAAAACTATGGCTACACCTTC. It is translated as CASSRKTGQKNYGYTF.

This rearrangement joins TRBV7-9 to TRBJ2-5; TRBD2 aligns across 9 bases. With V trimmed by 4 bases and J by 4 bases, 1 base remained unmatched. Germline V gene lookup returns CDR1 SEHNR and CDR2 FQNEAQ (reference sequence). CDR3 length equals 13 residues. CDR3 protein: CASSSSGIETQYF. Written as DNA, the CDR3 is TGTGCCAGCAGCTCTAGCGGGATAGAGACCCAGTACTTC.

The chain recombines TRBV2 with TRBJ1-2; 9 bases fit TRBD1. This CDR3 has 13 residues. V was clipped by 6 bases and J by 13 bases; unmatched bases: 12. Germline V gene lookup returns CDR1 SNHLY and CDR2 FYNNEI. DNA of the CDR3: TGTGCCAGCAGCGTATCCAGGACAGGGGATTTCACCTTC. Protein: CASSVSRTGDFTF. The full variable domain, with the rest looked up from reference TRBV2 and TRBJ1-2, is EPEVTQTPSHQVTQMGQEVILRCVPISNHLYFYWYRQILGQKVEFLVSFYNNEISEKSEIFDDQFSVERPDGSNFTLKIRSTKLEDSAMYFCASSVSRTGDFTFGSGTRLTVV.

J is TRBJ2-7 and V is TRBV10-2, with D maybe TRBD1 (5 bases). Looked up from germline, CDR1 is WSHSY and CDR2 is SAAADI. CDR3 length: 17 amino acids. V was pared by 3 bases and J by 3 bases, with 21 bases between. The CDR3 bases are TGCGCCAGCAGTGATGGCAGGGAACGGTCCCCGCGCTACGAGCAGTACTTC. Protein sequence: CASSDGRERSPRYEQYF.

This chain connects TRBV5-4 to TRBJ2-7, with 8 bases aligning to TRBD2. This CDR3 has 15 residues. Germline trimming cut 4 bases from V and 3 bases from J; bases unmatched to any gene: 9. Per germline, CDR1 SGHNT and CDR2 YYREEE (reference sequence). The CDR3 sequence: CASSPRREGLYEQYF. Here the CDR3 DNA reads TGTGCCAGCAGCCCCAGACGGGAGGGCCTCTACGAGCAGTACTTC.

This chain uses TRBV5-1 with TRBJ1-6, with TRBD1 as a possible D gene (6 bases). The CDR3 has 15 residues. The V gene lost 2 bases and the J gene lost 10 bases, with 16 bases spanning the gap. Germline-derived CDR1 and CDR2 are SGHRS and YFSETQ. This CDR3 is CASSLTGQGRSPLHF. In DNA form, the CDR3 reads TGCGCCAGCAGCTTAACGGGGCAGGGGAGGTCACCCCTCCACTTT.